This TCR beta chain was recorded in a study of cytomegalovirus exposure and HLA in healthy donors. Trimming pared 4 bases from V and 13 bases from J, leaving 8 bases between. From germline, CDR1 is MNHNY and CDR2 SVGAGI (reference sequence). This CDR3 is built from 11 residues. Primers for the PCR totalled 60 Vbeta and 13 Jbeta. The repertoire was sequenced with immunoSEQ multiplex PCR; TCRdb's copy has only in-frame clones and lacks some. Here the sample spans some 130,000 clones, around 75% being singletons. The TCR sequence derives from a middle-aged man in good health and CMV-seronegative. The chain is built from TRBV6-6 and TRBJ1-6; the D is unclear. Sequences were obtained from PBMCs. This chain's CDR3 is CASSSGVPLHF. DNA for the CDR3: TGTGCCAGCAGTTCCGGGGTTCCCCTCCACTTT.